This T cell receptor beta chain was identified in a study of shared clonotypes between healthy human individuals. About the research overall: Three plates were used per donor for CD4 naive, three for CD4 memory, two for CD8 naive and one for CD8 memory.

CDR3 length equals 16 residues. Germline CDR1 reads SGHNT; CDR2 reads YYREEE (reference sequence). The V segment lost 2 bases and the J segment 5 bases; nucleotides outside the gene matches: 5. TCRdb keeps only in-frame clones here, not all; method: immunoSEQ multiplex PCR. There are more than 2 million clones in the sample; 85% to 95% occur only once, and 0.1% to 0.15% lies in the top ten. CD45RA+ naive and CD45RA-negative memory subsets were separated from CD4+ cells. Input material: naive CD4+ T cells sorted from blood. Subset in this sample: CD45RA+ positively selected. The receptor comes from a man between 18 and 35 years old in good health. The J gene is TRBJ2-3, the V gene TRBV5-4; 13 bases fit TRBD2. The CDR3 region is CASSFRTSGRVDTQYF. The CDR3 DNA follows: TGTGCCAGCAGCTTCCGGACTAGCGGGAGAGTAGATACGCAGTATTTT.